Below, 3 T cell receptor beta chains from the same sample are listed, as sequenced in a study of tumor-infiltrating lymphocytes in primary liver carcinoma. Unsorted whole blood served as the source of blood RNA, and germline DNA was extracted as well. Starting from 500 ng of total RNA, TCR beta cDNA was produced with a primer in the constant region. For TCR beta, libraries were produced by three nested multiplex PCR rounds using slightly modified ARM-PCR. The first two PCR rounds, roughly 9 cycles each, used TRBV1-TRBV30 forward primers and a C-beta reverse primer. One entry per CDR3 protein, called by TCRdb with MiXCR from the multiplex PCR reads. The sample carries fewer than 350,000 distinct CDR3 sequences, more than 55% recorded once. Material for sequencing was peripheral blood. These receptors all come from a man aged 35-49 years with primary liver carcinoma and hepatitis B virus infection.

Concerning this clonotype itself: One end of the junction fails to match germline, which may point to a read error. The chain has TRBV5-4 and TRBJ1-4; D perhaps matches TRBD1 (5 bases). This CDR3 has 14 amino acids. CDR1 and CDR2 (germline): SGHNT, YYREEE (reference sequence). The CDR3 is CTSSFQGANEKLFF. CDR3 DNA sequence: TGTACCAGCAGCTTCCAGGGAGCTAATGAAAAACTGTTTTTT. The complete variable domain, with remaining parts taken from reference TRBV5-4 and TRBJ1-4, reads ETGVTQSPTHLIKTRGQQVTLRCSSQSGHNTVSWYQQALGQGPQFIFQYYREEENGRGNFPPRFSGLQFPNYSSELNVNALELDDSALYLCTSSFQGANEKLFFGSGTQLSVL.

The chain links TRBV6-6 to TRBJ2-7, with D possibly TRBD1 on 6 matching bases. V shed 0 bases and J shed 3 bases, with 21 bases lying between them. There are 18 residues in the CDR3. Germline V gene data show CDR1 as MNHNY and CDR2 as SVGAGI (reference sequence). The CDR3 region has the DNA TGTGCCAGCAGTTACTCCTTCTCGGGGCAGGGGCTCTTCTACGAGCAGTACTTC. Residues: CASSYSFSGQGLFYEQYF.

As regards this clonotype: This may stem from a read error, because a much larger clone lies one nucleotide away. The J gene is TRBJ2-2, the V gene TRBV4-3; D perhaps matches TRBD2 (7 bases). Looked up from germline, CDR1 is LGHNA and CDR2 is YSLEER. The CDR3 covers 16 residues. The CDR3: CANSPRGGARTGELFF. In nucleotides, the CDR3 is TGCGCCAACAGCCCTCGAGGGGGGGCGCGGACCGGGGAGCTGTTTTTT.